This is a list of T cell receptor beta chains from one sample in a study of blood T cells in healthy people across ages. A single record per CDR3 protein comes from TCRdb applying MiXCR to the 5' RACE reads. The table has about 720,000 distinct CDR3 sequences, roughly 20% seen once. The sample taken for sequencing was blood. The source is a man between 65 and 85 years old in good health. Both conserved end residues are part of each CDR3. Fields, in order: J gene, D gene, clone size, V gene, CDR3 DNA, CDR3 protein. D genes are given only for firm matches. A clone size is listed for some rows: how often the clone was seen (once, few, many), or a class if it is expanded.

TRBJ1-3,-,-,TRBV7-2,TGTGCCAGCAGCTTATCGGGGGAGCCGGGAAACACCATATATTTT,CASSLSGEPGNTIYF
TRBJ2-1,-,few,TRBV4-3,TGCGCCAGCAGCTTAGAACCCGACAATGAGCAGTTCTTC,CASSLEPDNEQFF
TRBJ1-2,-,-,TRBV29-1,TGCAGCGTTGAAGTGGGGACAGGCTACACCTTC,CSVEVGTGYTF
TRBJ1-5,-,few,TRBV27,TGTGCCAGCAGCCTGACTGCCTCCGGCAATCAGCCCCAGCATTTT,CASSLTASGNQPQHF
TRBJ1-5,-,-,TRBV14,TGTGCCAGCAGCCAACCCTATCGGACAGAGAAAAACCCTAGCAATCAGCCCCAGCATTTT,CASSQPYRTEKNPSNQPQHF
TRBJ2-7,TRBD1,few,TRBV6-6,TGTGCCAGCAGTTACGCTCGGACAGGGGGCTACGAGCAGTACTTC,CASSYARTGGYEQYF
TRBJ1-4,-,few,TRBV20-1,TGCAGTGCTAGAGATTTGGTAGGGACTGCAACTAATGAAAAACTGTTTTTT,CSARDLVGTATNEKLFF
TRBJ2-3,TRBD2,-,TRBV6-6,TGTGCCAGCACCCCCGGCCGAGGACTAGGCCCAGATACGCAGTATTTT,CASTPGRGLGPDTQYF
TRBJ1-2,TRBD1,-,TRBV5-6,TGTGCCAGCAGCCCTTTGGTGGACAGGGACGGCTACACCTTC,CASSPLVDRDGYTF
TRBJ1-1,-,many,TRBV5-1,TGCGCCAGCAGCTTAAACTCGGGGCTCACTGAAGCTTTCTTT,CASSLNSGLTEAFF
TRBJ2-3,-,-,TRBV18,TGTGCCAGCTCACCACCTAGAACCCCAGATACGCAGTATTTT,CASSPPRTPDTQYF
TRBJ1-2,-,-,TRBV5-1,TGCGCCAGCAGCTTGGTTTTAGAGGGAGGAGGCTACACCTTC,CASSLVLEGGGYTF
TRBJ1-5,TRBD1,-,TRBV6-5,TGTGCCAGCAGTAAAACCGGACAGGGGGGCGGTCAGCCCCAGCATTTT,CASSKTGQGGGQPQHF
TRBJ1-3,-,-,TRBV29-1,TGCAGCGTTGAAGAGGAAGGAAACACCATATATTTT,CSVEEEGNTIYF
TRBJ2-1,-,-,TRBV12-3/TRBV12-4,TGTGCCAGCAACCTCCGACCTAGCTCCTACAATGAGCAGTTCTTC,CASNLRPSSYNEQFF
TRBJ2-5,-,-,TRBV6-5,TGTGCCAGCAGCTCCGGACAGCTCCTACAAGAGACCCAGTACTTC,CASSSGQLLQETQYF
TRBJ2-1,TRBD2,-,TRBV6-5,TGTGCCAGCAGTCGCTCGACTAGCGGGGGACACAATGAGCAGTTCTTC,CASSRSTSGGHNEQFF
TRBJ2-3,TRBD2,few,TRBV12-3/TRBV12-4,TGTGCCAGCACCGGGAGGCCCACAGATACGCAGTATTTT,CASTGRPTDTQYF
TRBJ2-5,-,-,TRBV25-1,TGTGCCAGCAGTAAGTCAACTCCAGAGACCCAGTACTTC,CASSKSTPETQYF
TRBJ2-1,TRBD2,-,TRBV10-3,TGTGCCATCAGTGAGTCGGTAGCGGGGGCTTCCTACAATGAGCAGTTCTTC,CAISESVAGASYNEQFF
TRBJ1-3,-,-,TRBV3-1,TGTGCCAGCAGTCCCTATGGGGCCACCAGTGGAAACACCATATATTTT,CASSPYGATSGNTIYF
TRBJ2-1,-,-,TRBV6-6,TGTGCCAGCAGTTCTGGGGGGACATTCTACAATGAGCAGTTCTTC,CASSSGGTFYNEQFF
TRBJ1-5,-,-,TRBV5-1,TGCGCCAGCAGCTATGGGTCTAGCCAGCCCCAGCATTTT,CASSYGSSQPQHF
TRBJ2-7,TRBD1,-,TRBV28,TGTGCCAGCAGTACACCGGGACAGCTCTACAAGCAGTACTTC,CASSTPGQLYKQYF
TRBJ1-1,-,-,TRBV7-9,TGTGCCAGCAGCTTGAGGGTGTCTTCTCAGGCCAAGAACACTGAAGCTTTCTTT,CASSLRVSSQAKNTEAFF
TRBJ1-1,-,-,TRBV6-6,TGTGCCAGCAGTTACTCGAGGGGGGCGCGCACTGAAGCTTTCTTT,CASSYSRGARTEAFF
TRBJ1-2,-,once,TRBV29-1,TGCAGCGTTGGTCGTAATACTAACTATGGCTACACCTTC,CSVGRNTNYGYTF
TRBJ2-3,-,-,TRBV7-3,TGTGCCAGCAGCTTAACGGGGGGCACGACAGATACGCAGTATTTT,CASSLTGGTTDTQYF
TRBJ2-2,TRBD1,-,TRBV25-1,TGTGCCAGCAGTGAAGACCAGGGGGCTACCGGGGAGCTGTTTTTT,CASSEDQGATGELFF
TRBJ2-1,TRBD2,many,TRBV5-1,TGCGCCAGCAGCTTGGGGACTAGCGGGAGCGGATTCGATGAGCAGTTCTTC,CASSLGTSGSGFDEQFF
TRBJ2-3,TRBD2,-,TRBV29-1,TGCAGCGTGGGTCTGGGACTAGCGGGAGTCCGAGATACGCAGTATTTT,CSVGLGLAGVRDTQYF
TRBJ1-2,-,-,TRBV6-1,TGTGCCAGCAGTGAACCGAATACAGGGATGAGGAACTATGGCTACACCTTC,CASSEPNTGMRNYGYTF
TRBJ2-7,TRBD2,once,TRBV20-1,TGCAGTGCTGGGACTAGCGGGGGTTGGGAGCAGTACTTC,CSAGTSGGWEQYF
TRBJ2-5,-,few,TRBV20-1,TGCAGTGCTAGCGGCAGGGGTTGGGGGGAGACCCAGTACTTC,CSASGRGWGETQYF
TRBJ2-3,-,-,TRBV11-3,TGTGCCAGCAGCTCACCGACGGAGATGGATACGCAGTATTTT,CASSSPTEMDTQYF
TRBJ1-1,TRBD1,-,TRBV7-3,TGTGCCAGCAGCTTAACGGGAGGACAGGGTCAAGCTTTCTTT,CASSLTGGQGQAFF
TRBJ2-3,-,-,TRBV5-1,TGCGCCAGCAGCTTGGGACCCAAGACTAGCACAGATACGCAGTATTTT,CASSLGPKTSTDTQYF
TRBJ1-2,TRBD1,few,TRBV12-3/TRBV12-4,TGTGCCAGCAGTTTTCGCGGACAGGCTTACTATGGCTACACCTTC,CASSFRGQAYYGYTF
TRBJ2-5,-,-,TRBV18,TGTGCCAGCTCACCGGGGATCGAAGAGACCCAGTACTTC,CASSPGIEETQYF
TRBJ2-6,-,-,TRBV2,TGTGCCAGCATGCCCAGGACTGGGGCCAACGTCCTGACTTTC,CASMPRTGANVLTF
TRBJ1-2,TRBD1,many,TRBV3-1,TGTGCCAGCAGCCCTGGGACAGCATATGGCTACACCTTC,CASSPGTAYGYTF
TRBJ2-5,-,-,TRBV12-3/TRBV12-4,TGTGCCAGCAGTTTAGCGGCAAGGTTGCTCCGTCAAGAGACCCAGTACTTC,CASSLAARLLRQETQYF
TRBJ2-6,-,few,TRBV12-3/TRBV12-4,TGTGCCAGCAGTTTAGCCGTCAGGCAACCTGGGGCCAACGTCCTGACTTTC,CASSLAVRQPGANVLTF
TRBJ2-1,-,-,TRBV7-2,TGTGCCAGCAGCTTCCCGAGCGGCAGACAAGATGAGCAGTTCTTC,CASSFPSGRQDEQFF
TRBJ2-1,TRBD2,few,TRBV11-2,TGTGCCAGCAGCTTGACTAGCGGGGGTTCCAATGAGCAGTTCTTC,CASSLTSGGSNEQFF
TRBJ2-5,-,few,TRBV12-3/TRBV12-4,TGTGCCAGCAGTCCCCCGGGGGTCCTCGAGACCCAGTACTTC,CASSPPGVLETQYF
TRBJ2-1,-,-,TRBV10-3,TGTGCCATCAGTGATTGGGAGGATGAGCAGTTCTTC,CAISDWEDEQFF
TRBJ2-1,-,few,TRBV12-3/TRBV12-4,TGTGCCAGCAGCCCCTCGACTAGCTACAATGAGCAGTTCTTC,CASSPSTSYNEQFF
TRBJ1-1,-,few,TRBV18,TGTGCCAGCTCACCACCTGAGGGGGGGGGAGCTTTCTTT,CASSPPEGGGAFF
TRBJ1-2,-,-,TRBV7-2,TGTGCCCAGGGGCAGCCGGGCCCCTATGGCTACACCTTC,CAQGQPGPYGYTF
TRBJ2-5,-,few,TRBV12-3/TRBV12-4,TGTGCCAGCAGCCCCGGGAGTAGAGGGTTAGAGACCCAGTACTTC,CASSPGSRGLETQYF
TRBJ1-2,-,-,TRBV9,TGTGCCAGCAGCGAGCGGGACGGAGAGTACTATGGCTACACCTTC,CASSERDGEYYGYTF
TRBJ2-4,TRBD2,-,TRBV3-1,TGTGCCAGCAGCCAACTAGCGGGGTCAGACAAAAACATTCAGTACTTC,CASSQLAGSDKNIQYF
TRBJ2-3,TRBD2,few,TRBV18,TGTGCCAGCTCCCCCTCGGCGGGGGGGAGAGATACGCAGTATTTT,CASSPSAGGRDTQYF
TRBJ2-1,TRBD1,-,TRBV20-1,TGCAGTGCTAGAGAGGGGACAGGGGGAAGTGATGAGCAGTTCTTC,CSAREGTGGSDEQFF
TRBJ1-1,-,-,TRBV29-1,TGCAGCGTTGAACGAAACGGATTGAACACTGAAGCTTTCTTT,CSVERNGLNTEAFF
TRBJ2-5,-,-,TRBV20-1,TGCAGTGCAGTAGGGGCGTACCAAGAGACCCAGTACTTC,CSAVGAYQETQYF
TRBJ1-5,TRBD1,few,TRBV20-1,TGCAGTGCTACGACAGGGATTAGCAATCAGCCCCAGCATTTT,CSATTGISNQPQHF
TRBJ2-7,-,few,TRBV5-1,TGCGCCAGCAGCTTGGATCCTAGGAGGGGCTACGAGCAGTACTTC,CASSLDPRRGYEQYF
TRBJ2-3,-,many,TRBV7-2,TGTGCCAGCAGCCGCGATGGGGGAGCCACAGATACGCAGTATTTT,CASSRDGGATDTQYF